A selection of T cell receptor beta chains follows, all from one sample in a study of blood T cells in healthy people across ages. TCRdb redid the calling of the 5' RACE reads with MiXCR, one entry per CDR3 protein. Found here are 1.5 million or so distinct CDR3 sequences, around 40% of them singletons; the top ten hold less than 5%. The sample taken for sequencing was blood. These receptors all stem from a woman between 18 and 29 years old in good health. CDR3s include the opening cysteine and the closing phenylalanine or tryptophan. D genes are given only for firm matches. Clone size is shown for a subset of rows, as once, few, many or a class of expanded clone.

TRBV7-2	once	TRBJ1-5	-	TGTGCCAGCAGCTTAGTTGGTGCCGACCAGCCCCAGCATTTT	CASSLVGADQPQHF
TRBV7-2	-	TRBJ1-5	TRBD1	TGTGCCAGCAGTCTGGACAGGGACCAAGATCAGCCCCAGCATTTT	CASSLDRDQDQPQHF
TRBV9	-	TRBJ2-3	-	TGTGCCAGCAGCGTAGTAGGGAGGGAGGGGGCAGCTACGCAGTATTTT	CASSVVGREGAATQYF
TRBV10-3	few	TRBJ2-5	-	TGTGCCATCAGTGAAGGATCTGCTTCCCAAGAGACCCAGTACTTC	CAISEGSASQETQYF
TRBV12-3/TRBV12-4	once	TRBJ1-1	-	TGTGCCAGCAGTTCCGTCCGGGGAGAAGCTTTCTTT	CASSSVRGEAFF
TRBV27	-	TRBJ2-1	TRBD2	TGTGCCAGCAGTTCAACCGGGGGACTAGCGGGATATAAGGGGAATGAGCAGTTCTTC	CASSSTGGLAGYKGNEQFF
TRBV24-1	-	TRBJ2-1	TRBD2	TGTGCCACCAGTGATTTACGAGCGGGAGTGAGCGGTGAGCAGTTCTTC	CATSDLRAGVSGEQFF
TRBV2	-	TRBJ2-4	TRBD1	TGTGCCAGCAGTCAACAGGGGGCTCCGAGTGAGCAGTACTTC	CASSQQGAPSEQYF
TRBV4-1	-	TRBJ2-1	TRBD1	TGCGCCATCCCACCAGGGGGTTATGAGCAGTTCTTC	CAIPPGGYEQFF
TRBV11-3	few	TRBJ2-1	TRBD2	TGTGCCAGCAGCTATGGAGGACTAGCGGGCCTGGCAAACAATGAGCAGTTCTTC	CASSYGGLAGLANNEQFF
TRBV29-1	many	TRBJ1-2	-	TGCAGCGTTGCCGCAGGGACCGGCTACACCTTC	CSVAAGTGYTF
TRBV6-5	-	TRBJ2-7	-	TGTGCCAGCAGACTGTGGAGCTCCTACAATGAGCAGTACTTC	CASRLWSSYNEQYF
TRBV20-1	-	TRBJ2-7	-	TGCAGTGCTAGAGGGCGGGCTAGGAGCTCCTACGAGCAGTACTTC	CSARGRARSSYEQYF
TRBV4-2	-	TRBJ2-1	TRBD2	TGTGCCAGCAGCCAAGACAAGACTAGCGGGATCAGTGAGCAGTTCTTC	CASSQDKTSGISEQFF
TRBV27	few	TRBJ1-1	-	TGTGCCAGCAGTTCCCAGGGCGCAGGGTGGGAGCAAGCTTTCTTT	CASSSQGAGWEQAFF
TRBV7-9	-	TRBJ2-1	-	TGTGCCAGCAGCCAGACAAAGTACGATGAGCAGTTCTTC	CASSQTKYDEQFF
TRBV3-1	-	TRBJ2-4	-	TGTGCCAGCAGCCAGGGAGGGGGCTGGCCCAAAAACATTCAGTACTTC	CASSQGGGWPKNIQYF
TRBV7-2	few	TRBJ2-1	-	TGTGCCAGCAGCTTAGAGGGTATTGAGCAGTTCTTC	CASSLEGIEQFF
TRBV2	-	TRBJ1-2	TRBD1	TGTGCCAGCAGGACCAACAGGGGGCGAGGCTACACCTTC	CASRTNRGRGYTF
TRBV3-1	-	TRBJ2-7	-	TGTGCCAGCAGCCAAGAATTACAGGGCTCCTACGAGCAGTACTTC	CASSQELQGSYEQYF
TRBV20-1	-	TRBJ2-1	TRBD2	TGCAGTGGTGGACTAGCGGGTCCGAGCTCCTACAATGAGCAGTTCTTC	CSGGLAGPSSYNEQFF
TRBV19	-	TRBJ2-7	-	TGTGCCAGCTCATCGCGGACTACTCCCTACGAGCAGTACTTC	CASSSRTTPYEQYF
TRBV5-8	-	TRBJ1-5	-	TGTGCCAGTAGCCTATCTCGTGGGGCCGACGCAGGGCCCCAGCATTTT	CASSLSRGADAGPQHF
TRBV6-2/TRBV6-3	once	TRBJ2-1	-	TGTACCAGCAGTTACGGATTGACTCCGGGTGAGCAGTTCTTC	CTSSYGLTPGEQFF
TRBV7-9	-	TRBJ2-7	-	TGTGCCAGCAGCCCCCGTGAGGGTACCAACGAGCAGTACTTC	CASSPREGTNEQYF
TRBV4-3	few	TRBJ2-3	TRBD2	TGCGCCAGCAGCCAAGCTCCCCCTAGCGGGAGCTCAGATACGCAGTATTTT	CASSQAPPSGSSDTQYF
TRBV20-1	few	TRBJ1-2	-	TGCAGTGCTAGTGCCCAGATCTCTAACTATGGCTACACCTTC	CSASAQISNYGYTF
TRBV4-1	-	TRBJ1-4	-	TGCGCCAGCAGCCAAACACCTATTATCTCTGGAAAACTGTTTTTT	CASSQTPIISGKLFF
TRBV2	-	TRBJ1-1	-	TGTGCCAGCAGTGACTTGAACACTGAAGCTTTCTTT	CASSDLNTEAFF
TRBV5-1	-	TRBJ1-1	-	TGCGCCAGCAGCTTCGCCAACGTGGGGAACACTGAAGCTTTCTTT	CASSFANVGNTEAFF
TRBV3-1	-	TRBJ2-3	-	TGTGCCAGCAGCCGGCGACGGGGAAACACAGATACGCAGTATTTT	CASSRRRGNTDTQYF
TRBV29-1	few	TRBJ2-6	-	TGCAGCGTTGGAGACAGGCGTGGGGCCAACGTCCTGACTTTC	CSVGDRRGANVLTF
TRBV2	-	TRBJ1-2	-	TGTGCCACCCTTCGGGGAGAATATGGCTACACCTTC	CATLRGEYGYTF